The 8 T cell receptor beta chains below come from one sample, sequenced in a study of cytomegalovirus exposure and HLA in healthy donors. PCR involved 60 Vbeta and 13 Jbeta primers. Generated by immunoSEQ multiplex PCR, the TCRdb table keeps only in-frame clones and is missing some. The table has about 140,000 clones, roughly 77% seen once. Sequenced material: PBMCs. The source of these receptors is a young man in good health and CMV-seropositive.

For the CDR3, the DNA is TGTGCCAGCAGCCAAAACCAGGGATCCGAGCAGTACTTC. It specifies CASSQNQGSEQYF. V usage is TRBV14 and J usage is TRBJ2-7; D may be TRBD1 (5 bases). The CDR3 consists of 13 residues. V was clipped by 2 bases and J by 6 bases, with 11 bases between them. Looked up from germline, CDR1 is SGHDN and CDR2 is FVKESK.

This sequence joins TRBV19 and TRBJ1-5; maybe TRBD1 (5 bases). Trimming took 3 bases from V and 6 from J, leaving 9 bases between them. Germline-derived CDR1 and CDR2 are LNHDA and SQIVND (reference sequence). CDR3 length equals 13 residues. The CDR3 sequence is CASSMEGSQPQHF. CDR3 nucleotides: TGTGCCAGTAGTATGGAGGGGAGTCAGCCCCAGCATTTT.

CDR3 DNA sequence: TGCGCCAGCAGCTTGACTAGCGGGGGGCCCTACGAGCAGTACTTC. Its protein is CASSLTSGGPYEQYF. The chain links TRBV5-1 to TRBJ2-7, with TRBD2 matching 12 bases. CDR1 is SGHRS and CDR2 is YFSETQ in the germline V gene. Germline trimming cut 1 base from V and 2 bases from J; bases unmatched to any gene: 1. The CDR3 has 15 residues. Supplemented by reference TRBV5-1 and TRBJ2-7, the full variable domain reads KAGVTQTPRYLIKTRGQQVTLSCSPISGHRSVSWYQQTPGQGLQFLFEYFSETQRNKGNFPGRFSGRQFSNSRSEMNVSTLELGDSALYLCASSLTSGGPYEQYFGPGTRLTVT.

V gene TRBV6-1 combines with J gene TRBJ1-2, with TRBD1 as a possible D gene (6 bases). This CDR3 region has 13 residues. V was cut by 5 bases and J by 5 bases, with 12 bases left in between. Germline assignment: CDR1 MNHNS and CDR2 SASEGT. CDR3 sequence: CASSSTGRYGYTF. The CDR3 DNA reads TGTGCCAGCAGTTCCACAGGGCGTTATGGCTACACCTTC.

This chain connects TRBV18 to TRBJ2-1, with 9 bases matching TRBD2. Trimming at V came to 4 bases and at J to 9 bases, leaving 7 bases not matched to a gene. The CDR3 is 14 amino acids. Germline CDR1 KGHSH, CDR2 LQKENI. CDR3 protein: CASSRTSETGEQFF. The CDR3 DNA is TGTGCCAGCTCACGGACTAGCGAAACAGGTGAGCAGTTCTTC.

To note about this clone: Other DNA sequences within the sample encode an identical CDR3. The genes are TRBV19 and TRBJ2-7; 9 nucleotides line up with TRBD2. Germline V gene lookup returns CDR1 LNHDA and CDR2 SQIVND (reference sequence). The J segment lost 7 bases and the V segment lost 1 base, leaving 8 bases of the junction unmatched. The CDR3 is 15 amino acids. CDR3 sequence (DNA): TGTGCCAGTAGTATAGGGGCGGGAGGGCCTCGGGAGCAGTACTTC. Translated, it gives CASSIGAGGPREQYF.

This chain uses TRBV5-6 with TRBJ2-7; 9 nucleotides line up with TRBD2. The germline CDR1 and CDR2 sequences are SGHDT and YYEEEE. This CDR3 region has 14 residues. V was clipped by 6 bases and J by 3 bases; unmatched bases: 7. The CDR3 bases are TGTGCCAGCAACTTAGCGGGAGAGGGCTACGAGCAGTACTTC. Its translation: CASNLAGEGYEQYF.

The chain is built from TRBV5-6 and TRBJ2-7; 14 positions match TRBD2. CDR3 length equals 17 residues. V trimming: 4 bases; J trimming: 3 bases; junction bases outside the gene matches: 9. Germline V gene lookup returns CDR1 SGHDT and CDR2 YYEEEE. The CDR3 loop is CASSRTSGRPLSYEQYF. The DNA of the CDR3 is TGTGCCAGCAGCCGGACTAGCGGGAGGCCCCTTAGCTACGAGCAGTACTTC. Full variable domain (outside the CDR3, taken from reference TRBV5-6 and TRBJ2-7): DAGVTQSPTHLIKTRGQQVTLRCSPKSGHDTVSWYQQALGQGPQFIFQYYEEEERQRGNFPDRFSGHQFPNYSSELNVNALLLGDSALYLCASSRTSGRPLSYEQYFGPGTRLTVT.